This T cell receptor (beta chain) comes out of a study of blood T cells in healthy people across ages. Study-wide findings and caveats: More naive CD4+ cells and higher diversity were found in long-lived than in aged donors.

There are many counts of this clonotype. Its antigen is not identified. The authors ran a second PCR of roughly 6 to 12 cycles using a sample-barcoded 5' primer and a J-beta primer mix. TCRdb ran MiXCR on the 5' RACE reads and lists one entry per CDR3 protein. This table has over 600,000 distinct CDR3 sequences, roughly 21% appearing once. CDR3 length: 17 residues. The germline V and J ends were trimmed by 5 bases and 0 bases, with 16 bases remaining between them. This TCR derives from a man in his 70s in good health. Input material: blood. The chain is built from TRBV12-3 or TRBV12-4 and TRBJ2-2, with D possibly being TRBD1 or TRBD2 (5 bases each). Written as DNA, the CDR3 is TGTGCCAGCAGTGTTGCCCCGGGACCGTCGAACACCGGGGAGCTGTTTTTT. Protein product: CASSVAPGPSNTGELFF.